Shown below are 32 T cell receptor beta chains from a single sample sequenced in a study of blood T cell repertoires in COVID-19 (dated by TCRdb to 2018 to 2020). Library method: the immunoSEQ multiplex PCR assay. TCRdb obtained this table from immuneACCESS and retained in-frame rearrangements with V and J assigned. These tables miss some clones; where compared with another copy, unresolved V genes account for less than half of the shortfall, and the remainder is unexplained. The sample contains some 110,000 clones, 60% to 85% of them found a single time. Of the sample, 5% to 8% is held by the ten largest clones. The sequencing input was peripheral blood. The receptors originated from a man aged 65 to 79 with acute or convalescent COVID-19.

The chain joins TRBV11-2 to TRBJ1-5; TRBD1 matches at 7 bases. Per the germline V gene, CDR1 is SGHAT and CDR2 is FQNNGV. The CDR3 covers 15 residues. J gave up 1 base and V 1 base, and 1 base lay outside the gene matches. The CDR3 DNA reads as TGTGCCAGCAGCTTAGGGACAGGCAGCAATCAGCCCCAGCATTTT. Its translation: CASSLGTGSNQPQHF. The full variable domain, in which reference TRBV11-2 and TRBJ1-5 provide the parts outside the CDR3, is EAGVAQSPRYKIIEKRQSVAFWCNPISGHATLYWYQQILGQGPKLLIQFQNNGVVDDSQLPKDRFSAERLKGVDSTLKIQPAKLEDSAVYLCASSLGTGSNQPQHFGDGTRLSIL.

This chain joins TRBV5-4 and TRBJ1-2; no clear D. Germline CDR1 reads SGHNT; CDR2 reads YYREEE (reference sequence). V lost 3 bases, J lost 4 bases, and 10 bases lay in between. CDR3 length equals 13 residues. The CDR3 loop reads CASSSPPSYGYTF. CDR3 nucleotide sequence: TGTGCCAGCAGCTCTCCCCCCTCCTATGGCTACACCTTC.

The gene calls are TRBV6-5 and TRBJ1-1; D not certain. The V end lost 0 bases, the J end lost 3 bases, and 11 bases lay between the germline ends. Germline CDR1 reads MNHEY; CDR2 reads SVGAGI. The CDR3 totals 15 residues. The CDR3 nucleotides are TGTGCCAGCAGTTACTCGAACGTGCGGGACACTGAAGCTTTCTTT. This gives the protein CASSYSNVRDTEAFF.

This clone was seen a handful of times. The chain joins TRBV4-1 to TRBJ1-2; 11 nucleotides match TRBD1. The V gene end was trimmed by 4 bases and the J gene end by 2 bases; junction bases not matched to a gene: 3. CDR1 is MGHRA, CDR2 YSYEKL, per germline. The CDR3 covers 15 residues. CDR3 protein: CASSRGQGANYGYTF. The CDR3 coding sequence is TGCGCCAGCAGCCGCGGACAGGGGGCGAACTATGGCTACACCTTC.

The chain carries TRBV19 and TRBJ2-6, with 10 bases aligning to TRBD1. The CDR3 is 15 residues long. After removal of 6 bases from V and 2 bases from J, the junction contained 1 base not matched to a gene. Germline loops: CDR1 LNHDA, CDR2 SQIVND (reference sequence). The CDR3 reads CASRTGGAGANVLTF. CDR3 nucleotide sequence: TGTGCCAGTAGGACAGGGGGCGCTGGGGCCAACGTCCTGACTTTC.

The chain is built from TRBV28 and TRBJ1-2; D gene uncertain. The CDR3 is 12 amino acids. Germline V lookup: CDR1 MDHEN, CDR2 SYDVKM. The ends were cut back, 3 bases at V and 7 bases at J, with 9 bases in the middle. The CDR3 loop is CASSLAGSGYTF. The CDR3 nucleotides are TGTGCCAGCAGTTTGGCCGGGAGTGGCTACACCTTC.

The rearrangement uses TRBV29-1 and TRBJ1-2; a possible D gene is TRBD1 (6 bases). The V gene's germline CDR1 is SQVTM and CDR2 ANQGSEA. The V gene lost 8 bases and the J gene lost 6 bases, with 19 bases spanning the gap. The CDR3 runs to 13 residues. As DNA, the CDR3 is TGCAGCTCCCTCGGCACAGGGACGGATGGCTACACCTTC. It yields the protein CSSLGTGTDGYTF.

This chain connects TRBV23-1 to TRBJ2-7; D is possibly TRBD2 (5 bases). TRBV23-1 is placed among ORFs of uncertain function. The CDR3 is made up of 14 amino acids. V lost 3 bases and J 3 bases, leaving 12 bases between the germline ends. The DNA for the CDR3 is TGCGCCAGCAGTCAGGACTTTGACGGCTACGAGCAGTACTTC. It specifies CASSQDFDGYEQYF.

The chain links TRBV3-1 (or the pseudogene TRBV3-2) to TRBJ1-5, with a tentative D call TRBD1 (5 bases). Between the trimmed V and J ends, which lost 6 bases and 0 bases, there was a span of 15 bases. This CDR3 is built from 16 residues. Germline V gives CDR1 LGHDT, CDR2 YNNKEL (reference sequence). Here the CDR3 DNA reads TGTGCCAGCAGTCTCGACAGATTCTATAGCAATCAGCCCCAGCATTTT. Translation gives CASSLDRFYSNQPQHF.

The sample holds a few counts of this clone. The DNA of the CDR3 is TGTGCCTGGAGTTTAAGACAGACTAATCAGCCCCAGCATTTT. It encodes CAWSLRQTNQPQHF. The chain is built from TRBV30 and TRBJ1-5, with D maybe TRBD1 (5 bases). CDR1 is GTSNPN, CDR2 SVGIG, per germline (reference sequence). V lost 2 bases and J lost 4, with 12 bases in between. The CDR3 is 14 amino acids.

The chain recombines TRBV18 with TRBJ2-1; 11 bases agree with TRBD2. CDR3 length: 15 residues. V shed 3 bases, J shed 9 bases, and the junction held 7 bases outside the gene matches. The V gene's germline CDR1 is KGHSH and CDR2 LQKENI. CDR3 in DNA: TGTGCCAGCTCACCTATCGGACTAGCGGGCGGTGAGCAGTTCTTC. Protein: CASSPIGLAGGEQFF.

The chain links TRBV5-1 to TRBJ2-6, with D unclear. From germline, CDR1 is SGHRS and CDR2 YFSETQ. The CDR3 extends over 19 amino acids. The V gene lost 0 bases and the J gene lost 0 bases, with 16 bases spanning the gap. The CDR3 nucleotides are TGCGCCAGCAGCTTGGATTTACCCGGCGACTTCTCTGGGGCCAACGTCCTGACTTTC. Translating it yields CASSLDLPGDFSGANVLTF.

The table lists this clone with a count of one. This CDR3 reads CSVLTLQGRTEAFF. The CDR3 region has the DNA TGCAGCGTGCTTACTCTACAGGGACGCACTGAAGCTTTCTTT. The chain employs TRBV29-1 and TRBJ1-1; weak D call: TRBD1 (6 bases). V lost 6 bases to trimming and J lost 4 bases, with 18 bases between them. The CDR3 loop spans 14 amino acids. Germline CDR1 is SQVTM and CDR2 is ANQGSEA.

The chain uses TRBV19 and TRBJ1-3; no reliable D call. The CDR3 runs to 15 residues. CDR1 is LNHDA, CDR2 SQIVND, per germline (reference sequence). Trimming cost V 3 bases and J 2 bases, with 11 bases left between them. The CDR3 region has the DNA TGTGCCAGTAGTATTCGGGGAAATGCTGGAAACACCATATATTTT. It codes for CASSIRGNAGNTIYF.

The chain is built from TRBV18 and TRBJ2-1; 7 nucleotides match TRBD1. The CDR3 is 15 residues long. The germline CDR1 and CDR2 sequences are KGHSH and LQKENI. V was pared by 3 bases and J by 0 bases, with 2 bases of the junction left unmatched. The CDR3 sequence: CASSPTGISYNEQFF. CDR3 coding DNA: TGTGCCAGCTCACCGACAGGGATCTCCTACAATGAGCAGTTCTTC.

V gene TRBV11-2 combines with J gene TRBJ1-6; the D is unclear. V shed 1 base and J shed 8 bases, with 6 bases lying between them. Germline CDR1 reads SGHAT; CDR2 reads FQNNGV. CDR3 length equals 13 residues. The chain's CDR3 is CASSLVTDSPLHF. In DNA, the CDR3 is TGTGCCAGCAGCTTAGTAACTGATTCACCCCTCCACTTT.

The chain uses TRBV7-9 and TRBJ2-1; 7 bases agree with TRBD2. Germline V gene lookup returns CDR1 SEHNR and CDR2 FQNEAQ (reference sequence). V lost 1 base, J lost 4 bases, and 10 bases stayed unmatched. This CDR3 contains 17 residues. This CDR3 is CASSLVDGGDQYNEQFF. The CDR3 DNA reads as TGTGCCAGCAGCTTAGTAGATGGGGGGGACCAATACAATGAGCAGTTCTTC.

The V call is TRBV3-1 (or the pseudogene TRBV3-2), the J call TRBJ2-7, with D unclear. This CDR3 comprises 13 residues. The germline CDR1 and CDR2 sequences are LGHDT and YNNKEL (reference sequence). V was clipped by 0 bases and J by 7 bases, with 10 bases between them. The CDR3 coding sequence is TGTGCCAGCAGCCAAGAAACGGGTTGGGAGCAGTACTTC. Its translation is CASSQETGWEQYF.

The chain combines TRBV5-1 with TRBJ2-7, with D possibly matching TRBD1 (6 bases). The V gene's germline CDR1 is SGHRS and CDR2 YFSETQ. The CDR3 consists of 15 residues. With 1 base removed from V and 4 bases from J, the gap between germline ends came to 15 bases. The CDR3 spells CASSLNRPGDYEQYF. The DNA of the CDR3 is TGCGCCAGCAGCTTGAATCGCCCAGGGGATTACGAGCAGTACTTC.

CDR3 protein: CASSFSRGTEAFF. CDR3 sequence (DNA): TGTGCCAGCAGCTTTAGTAGGGGCACTGAAGCTTTCTTT. The chain has TRBV9 and TRBJ1-1, with a tentative D call TRBD1 (5 bases). Germline V CDR1 and CDR2: SGDLS, YYNGEE. The CDR3 covers 13 residues. Trimming shortened V by 4 bases and J by 4 bases, and 11 bases separated the two germline ends.

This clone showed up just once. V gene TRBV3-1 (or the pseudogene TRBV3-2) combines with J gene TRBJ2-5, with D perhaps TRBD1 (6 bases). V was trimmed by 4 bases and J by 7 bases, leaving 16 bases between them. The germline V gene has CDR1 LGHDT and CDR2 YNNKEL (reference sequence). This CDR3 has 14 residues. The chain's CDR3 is CASSLSGHRGTQYF. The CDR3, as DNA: TGTGCCAGCAGCCTATCGGGACACCGGGGGACCCAGTACTTC.

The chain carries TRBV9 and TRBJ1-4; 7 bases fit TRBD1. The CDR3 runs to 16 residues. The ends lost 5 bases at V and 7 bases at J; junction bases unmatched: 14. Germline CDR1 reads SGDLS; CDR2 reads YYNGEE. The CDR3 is CASSFSPTGPLEKLFF. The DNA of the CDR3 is TGTGCCAGCAGTTTTAGCCCGACAGGGCCTCTTGAAAAACTGTTTTTT.

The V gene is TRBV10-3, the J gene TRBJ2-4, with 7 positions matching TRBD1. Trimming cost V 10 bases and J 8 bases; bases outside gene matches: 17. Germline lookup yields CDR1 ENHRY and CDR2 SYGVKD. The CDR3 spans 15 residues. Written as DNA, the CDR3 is TGTGCCAGTATGGTGGGGAGACAGGGATCAGACATTCAGTACTTC. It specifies CASMVGRQGSDIQYF.

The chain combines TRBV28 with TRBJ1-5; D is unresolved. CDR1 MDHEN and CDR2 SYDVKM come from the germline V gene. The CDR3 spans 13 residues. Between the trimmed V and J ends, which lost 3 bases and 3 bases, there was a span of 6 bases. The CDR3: CASSFDINQPQHF. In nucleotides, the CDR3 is TGTGCCAGCAGTTTCGACATCAATCAGCCCCAGCATTTT.

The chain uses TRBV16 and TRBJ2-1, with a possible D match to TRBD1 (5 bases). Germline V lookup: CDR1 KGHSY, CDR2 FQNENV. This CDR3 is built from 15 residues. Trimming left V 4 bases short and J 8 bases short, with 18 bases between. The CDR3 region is CASSLLGARGHEQFF. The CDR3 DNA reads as TGTGCCAGCAGCCTGCTTGGGGCGCGCGGTCATGAGCAGTTCTTC.

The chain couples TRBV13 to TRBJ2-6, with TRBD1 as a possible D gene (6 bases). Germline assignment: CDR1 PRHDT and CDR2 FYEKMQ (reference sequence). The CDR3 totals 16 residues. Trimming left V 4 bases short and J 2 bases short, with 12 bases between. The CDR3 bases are TGTGCCAGCAGCTCCTATGGGGGCACTGGGGCCAACGTCCTGACTTTC. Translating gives CASSSYGGTGANVLTF.

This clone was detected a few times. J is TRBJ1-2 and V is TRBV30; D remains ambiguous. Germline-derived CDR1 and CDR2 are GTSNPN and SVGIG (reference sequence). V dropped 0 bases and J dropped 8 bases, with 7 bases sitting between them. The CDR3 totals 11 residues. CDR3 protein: CAWSVLGGYTF. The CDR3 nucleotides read TGTGCCTGGAGTGTTCTGGGCGGCTACACCTTC. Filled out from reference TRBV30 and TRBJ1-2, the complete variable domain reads SQTIHQWPATLVQPVGSPLSLECTVEGTSNPNLYWYRQAAGRGLQLLFYSVGIGQISSEVPQNLSASRPQDRQFILSSKKLLLSDSGFYLCAWSVLGGYTFGSGTRLTVV.

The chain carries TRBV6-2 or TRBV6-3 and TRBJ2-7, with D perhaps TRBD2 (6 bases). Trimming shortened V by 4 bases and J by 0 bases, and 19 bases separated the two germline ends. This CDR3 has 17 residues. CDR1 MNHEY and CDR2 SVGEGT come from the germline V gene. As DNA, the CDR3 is TGTGCCAGCAGTTTCCCGGTGGGAGGCCTTGTCTCCTACGAGCAGTACTTC. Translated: CASSFPVGGLVSYEQYF.

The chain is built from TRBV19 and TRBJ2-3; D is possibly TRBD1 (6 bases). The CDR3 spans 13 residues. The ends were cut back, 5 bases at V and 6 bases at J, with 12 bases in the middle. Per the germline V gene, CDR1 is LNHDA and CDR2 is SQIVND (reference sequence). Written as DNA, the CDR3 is TGTGCCAGTAGTGCCTCAGGGGTGGATACGCAGTATTTT. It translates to CASSASGVDTQYF.

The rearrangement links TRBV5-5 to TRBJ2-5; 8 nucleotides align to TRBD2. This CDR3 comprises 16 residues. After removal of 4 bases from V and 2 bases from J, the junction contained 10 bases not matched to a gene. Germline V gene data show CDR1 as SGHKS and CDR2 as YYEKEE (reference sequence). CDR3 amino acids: CASSLRVAGTQETQYF. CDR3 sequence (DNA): TGTGCCAGCAGCCTCCGGGTAGCGGGAACTCAAGAGACCCAGTACTTC.

This chain's CDR3 is CASSLRGSDGYTF. The CDR3 coding sequence is TGTGCCAGCAGCTTGCGGGGATCCGATGGCTACACCTTC. This sequence joins TRBV5-8 and TRBJ1-2; D gene unclear. The CDR3 totals 13 residues. Trimming stripped 1 base from V and 6 bases from J, with 10 bases between. CDR1 is SGHTS, CDR2 YDEGEE, per germline.

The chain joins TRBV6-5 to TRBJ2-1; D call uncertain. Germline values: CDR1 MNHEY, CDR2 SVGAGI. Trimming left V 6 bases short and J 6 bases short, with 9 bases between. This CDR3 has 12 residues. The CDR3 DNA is TGTGCCAGCAGCCTCTCCGGCAATGAGCAGTTCTTC. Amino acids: CASSLSGNEQFF.